The 30 T cell receptor beta chains presented below share a single source sample, sequenced in a study of T-cell reconstitution after alpha-beta-depleted transplantation in children. As it was prepared, the TCRbeta library received unique molecular identifiers. MiXCR was run by TCRdb on the PCR reads, yielding one entry per CDR3 protein. The sample gives some 640,000 distinct CDR3 sequences, around 17% of which show up once; approximately 1% is in the top ten. The specimen comprised PBMCs from the stem cell graft donor, sampled from the stem cell graft. The receptors come from a human donor who donated a stem cell graft to a child with acute myeloid leukemia.

The rearrangement uses TRBV3-1 and TRBJ2-7; TRBD2 might be the D (6 bases). Trimming removed 1 base from V and 4 bases from J, with 14 bases in between. The CDR3 totals 15 residues. CDR1 and CDR2 from the germline V gene are LGHDT and YNNKEL (reference sequence). CDR3 bases: TGTGCCAGCAGCCAAGTTGCGGGGAGGCTTTACGAGCAGTACTTC. This sequence encodes CASSQVAGRLYEQYF.

V usage is TRBV6-5 and J usage is TRBJ1-3, with D unclear. V lost 2 bases and J lost 0, with 11 bases in between. The length of the CDR3 is 16 residues. CDR1 is MNHEY, CDR2 SVGAGI, per germline. Here the CDR3 reads CASSYGGPLSGNTIYF. DNA of the CDR3: TGTGCCAGCAGTTACGGTGGCCCCCTCTCTGGAAACACCATATATTTT.

The chain recombines TRBV7-2 with TRBJ2-1, with 10 bases identical to TRBD2. J lost 7 bases, V lost 5 bases, and 8 bases had no gene match. The CDR3 loop spans 15 amino acids. The germline gives CDR1 SGHTA, CDR2 FQGNSA. CDR3: CASSLSGGVNNEQFF. In DNA, the CDR3 is TGTGCCAGCAGCCTCAGCGGGGGGGTCAATAATGAGCAGTTCTTC.

This clonotype was seen a few times. The gene calls are TRBV24-1 and TRBJ2-7; possible D gene TRBD2, 6 bases. The CDR3 spans 16 residues. Germline V gene data show CDR1 as KGHDR and CDR2 as SFDVKD. The V and J ends lost 3 bases and 5 bases respectively, with 19 bases between them. CDR3 sequence (DNA): TGTGCCACCAGTGATAGGGCGGGGACGGCGAGGAACGAGCAGTACGTC. This translates into CATSDRAGTARNEQYV.

Ten or more counts support this clonotype. This chain connects TRBV7-2 to TRBJ2-5; tentatively, D is TRBD2 (6 bases). The CDR3 length is 15 residues. Germline CDR1 reads SGHTA; CDR2 reads FQGNSA. With 4 bases removed from V and 3 bases from J, the gap between germline ends came to 15 bases. CDR3 in DNA: TGTGCCAGCAGCTCCGGGCAGGGAGGAAAAGAGACCCAGTACTTC. Amino acids: CASSSGQGGKETQYF.

This clonotype was seen only once. It may be a read error: a sequence one base away is much more abundant. V gene TRBV29-1 combines with J gene TRBJ2-2; perhaps TRBD2 as D (6 bases). Germline CDR1 is SQVTM and CDR2 is ANQGSEA. The CDR3 is 14 residues long. CDR3 protein: CSVLMEGNTGDLFF. In nucleotides, the CDR3 is TGCAGCGTTTTGATGGAGGGGAACACCGGGGACCTGTTTTTT.

This clonotype has ten or more counts. The chain uses TRBV7-2 and TRBJ2-3; TRBD2 matches 9 bases. This CDR3 is built from 14 residues. The trim removed 3 bases at V and 6 bases at J, leaving 4 bases unmatched. From germline, CDR1 is SGHTA and CDR2 FQGNSA. The CDR3 nucleotides read TGTGCCAGCAGCTTGCGGGGGGGAGGTGATACGCAGTATTTT. Amino acid sequence: CASSLRGGGDTQYF. Full variable domain (missing parts from reference TRBV7-2 and TRBJ2-3): GAGVSQSPSNKVTEKGKDVELRCDPISGHTALYWYRQSLGQGLEFLIYFQGNSAPDKSGLPSDRFSAERTGGSVSTLTIQRTQQEDSAVYLCASSLRGGGDTQYFGPGTRLTVL.

The rearrangement joins TRBV7-3 to TRBJ1-2, with 9 bases that match TRBD1. V gave up 5 bases and J gave up 8 bases; unmatched junction bases: 9. The CDR3 loop spans 14 amino acids. The germline gives CDR1 SGHTA, CDR2 FQGTGA. The CDR3 sequence: CASSAGQGKVGYTF. The DNA for the CDR3 is TGTGCCAGCAGCGCCGGACAGGGGAAGGTCGGCTACACCTTC.

V usage is TRBV20-1 and J usage is TRBJ2-1, with D possibly TRBD2 on 7 matching bases. Trimming shortened V by 6 bases and J by 9 bases, and 21 bases separated the two germline ends. This CDR3 has 14 amino acids. In germline, CDR1 is DFQATT, CDR2 SNEGSKA (reference sequence). The CDR3 nucleotides read TGCAGTGCCGGAAGGCCGGGGGGCGCGGGTGAGCAGTTCTTC. Translation: CSAGRPGGAGEQFF.

This clonotype was seen a few times. The V and J genes are TRBV7-2 and TRBJ2-2; 10 nucleotides align to TRBD2. Losses at the gene ends were 7 bases for V and 2 bases for J; bases not matched to a gene: 10. This CDR3 is 17 amino acids long. Germline V gene lookup returns CDR1 SGHTA and CDR2 FQGNSA. As DNA, the CDR3 is TGTGCCAGCACCAAGCGGGGGGGAGCCCAAAACACCGGGGAGCTGTTTTTT. Protein sequence: CASTKRGGAQNTGELFF.

The table lists this clonotype with many counts. The V call is TRBV27, the J call TRBJ1-2, with D maybe TRBD1 (6 bases). The CDR3 loop spans 16 amino acids. V lost 2 bases and J lost 5, with 18 bases in between. The germline gives CDR1 MNHEY, CDR2 SMNVEV (reference sequence). CDR3 sequence reads: CASSLMGGGARYGYTF. DNA for the CDR3: TGTGCCAGCAGTTTAATGGGGGGGGGCGCAAGGTATGGCTACACCTTC.

Regarding this clonotype: A much larger clone is a single base away; this may be a read error. The rearrangement links TRBV29-1 to TRBJ2-2, with D maybe TRBD2 (6 bases). The CDR3 contains 14 residues. CDR1 and CDR2 from the germline V gene are SQVTM and ANQGSEA. CDR3 region: CNEPGLVTAGELFF. As DNA, the CDR3 is TGCAACGAACCGGGACTGGTGACTGCGGGGGAGCTGTTTTTT.

This clonotype occurred a few times. The rearrangement links TRBV20-1 to TRBJ2-3, with D hard to call. The CDR3 length is 13 residues. V was shortened by 2 bases and J by 2 bases, with 8 bases between the two germline ends. Per germline, CDR1 DFQATT and CDR2 SNEGSKA (reference sequence). The CDR3 bases are TGCAGTGCTAGAAACGAACCCACAGATACGCAGTATTTT. Its translation is CSARNEPTDTQYF.

Only a few counts were recorded for this clonotype. The J gene is TRBJ2-4, the V gene TRBV29-1, with D tentatively TRBD1 or TRBD2 (5 bases each). V was trimmed by 4 bases and J by 5 bases, leaving 9 bases between them. The length of the CDR3 is 12 residues. Germline V CDR1 and CDR2: SQVTM, ANQGSEA. The CDR3 bases are TGCAGCGTTGGGGGACCCCAAAACATTCAGTACTTC. As protein: CSVGGPQNIQYF. Full variable domain (missing parts from reference TRBV29-1 and TRBJ2-4): SAVISQKPSRDICQRGTSLTIQCQVDSQVTMMFWYRQQPGQSLTLIATANQGSEATYESGFVIDKFPISRPNLTFSTLTVSNMSPEDSSIYLCSVGGPQNIQYFGAGTRLSVL.

This clonotype occurred a few times. The chain is built from TRBV10-3 and TRBJ2-3, with TRBD1 matching over 8 bases. The J segment lost 3 bases and the V segment lost 7 bases, leaving 6 bases of the junction unmatched. Germline assignment: CDR1 ENHRY and CDR2 SYGVKD. CDR3 size: 14 residues. CDR3 protein: CAIIPDRETDTQYF. The CDR3 DNA reads TGTGCCATCATTCCGGACAGGGAAACAGATACGCAGTATTTT.

The genes are TRBV18 and TRBJ2-5; D gene unclear. This CDR3 has 16 amino acids. The germline V and J ends were trimmed by 0 bases and 3 bases, with 14 bases remaining between them. Germline V gene lookup returns CDR1 KGHSH and CDR2 LQKENI. The CDR3 loop reads CASSPPKASAEETQYF. CDR3 DNA: TGTGCCAGCTCACCACCGAAAGCTTCAGCAGAAGAGACCCAGTACTTC.

This clonotype has at least ten counts. The chain employs TRBV20-1 and TRBJ2-5; 12 bases are a match to TRBD2. Trimming took 6 bases from V and 5 from J; bases not matched to a gene: 7. Germline CDR1 and CDR2: DFQATT and SNEGSKA (reference sequence). CDR3 length: 14 residues. CDR3 bases: TGCAGTGCAGAACTAGCGGGGGGAACGGAGACCCAGTACTTC. This translates into CSAELAGGTETQYF.

The V call is TRBV10-3, the J call TRBJ2-7; D remains unclear. The V gene's germline CDR1 is ENHRY and CDR2 SYGVKD. Trimming left V 3 bases short and J 5 bases short, with 8 bases between. CDR3 length: 12 residues. The CDR3 here is CAISEYSHEQYV. The CDR3 nucleotides are TGTGCCATCAGTGAATATTCACACGAGCAGTACGTC.

This clonotype was observed a handful of times. This chain connects TRBV30 to TRBJ2-1; D is ambiguous. V gave up 0 bases and J gave up 10 bases, with 7 bases separating them. The CDR3 extends over 11 amino acids. The V gene's germline CDR1 is GTSNPN and CDR2 SVGIG (reference sequence). CDR3 amino acids: CAWSVIGEQFF. CDR3 bases: TGTGCCTGGAGTGTTATTGGGGAGCAGTTCTTC.

The rearrangement uses TRBV12-3 or TRBV12-4 and TRBJ2-2; D uncertain. V was clipped by 5 bases and J by 4 bases, with 14 bases between them. The CDR3 covers 15 residues. The CDR3 reads CASSLDRTATGELFF. The CDR3 coding sequence is TGTGCCAGCAGTCTCGATAGAACGGCCACCGGGGAGCTGTTTTTT.

This chain uses TRBV5-1 with TRBJ1-2; D remains ambiguous. V was trimmed by 1 base and J by 8 bases, leaving 12 bases between them. Germline V CDR1 and CDR2: SGHRS, YFSETQ. The CDR3 covers 13 residues. The CDR3 nucleotides read TGCGCCAGCAGCTTGCGACCCGGCCTAGGCTACACCTTC. Protein sequence: CASSLRPGLGYTF.

This clonotype has at least ten counts. This chain uses TRBV20-1 with TRBJ2-3; D not resolved. V was pared by 3 bases and J by 2 bases, with 18 bases between. CDR1 and CDR2 (germline): DFQATT, SNEGSKA (reference sequence). This CDR3 has 16 residues. The CDR3 is CSARVEKIRSTDTQYF. As DNA, the CDR3 is TGCAGTGCTAGGGTGGAGAAAATAAGGTCCACAGATACGCAGTATTTT.

This clonotype was observed many times. The chain joins TRBV29-1 to TRBJ2-1, with 9 nucleotides matching TRBD2. The CDR3 totals 15 residues. The V segment lost 6 bases and the J segment 5 bases; nucleotides outside the gene matches: 11. The germline V gene has CDR1 SQVTM and CDR2 ANQGSEA. CDR3 residues: CSVLAGPALDNEQFF. The DNA for the CDR3 is TGCAGCGTCCTAGCGGGGCCGGCTCTGGACAATGAGCAGTTCTTC.

Many counts were recorded for this clonotype. This sequence joins TRBV25-1 and TRBJ1-1, with 7 bases fitting TRBD1. Germline values: CDR1 MGHDK, CDR2 SYGVNS. The CDR3 is made up of 14 amino acids. J was trimmed by 2 bases and V by 2 bases; bases with no gene match: 2. The CDR3 DNA is TGTGCCAGCAGTGAAGGAGGGGGCAACACTGAAGCTTTCTTT. Residues: CASSEGGGNTEAFF.

There are many counts of this clonotype. V and J are TRBV6-1 and TRBJ1-1; D is perhaps TRBD1 (6 bases). The CDR3 has 16 residues. CDR1 and CDR2 (germline): MNHNS, SASEGT. The V end lost 5 bases, the J end lost 4 bases, and 20 bases lay between the germline ends. The CDR3 DNA reads as TGTGCCAGCAGTCCCACGGACAGATCCTCGGGCACTGAAGCTTTCTTT. Translated, it gives CASSPTDRSSGTEAFF.

This clonotype was found once. The chain combines TRBV7-2 with TRBJ2-1; D might be TRBD1 (6 bases). Trimming stripped 5 bases from V and 7 bases from J, with 18 bases between. The length of the CDR3 is 15 residues. Germline CDR1 and CDR2: SGHTA and FQGNSA. CDR3 amino acids: CASSLDRDMANEQFF. The CDR3 DNA sequence: TGTGCCAGCAGCCTAGACCGGGACATGGCAAATGAGCAGTTCTTC.

The J gene is TRBJ2-3, the V gene TRBV24-1; the D gene is possibly TRBD2 (6 bases). In germline, CDR1 is KGHDR, CDR2 SFDVKD. The CDR3 has 14 residues. V was cut by 4 bases and J by 4 bases, with 11 bases left in between. CDR3 in amino acids: CATSEAGGADTQYF. The CDR3, as DNA: TGTGCCACCAGTGAGGCCGGGGGAGCAGATACGCAGTATTTT.

The chain uses TRBV25-1 and TRBJ2-3; tentatively, D is TRBD2 (6 bases). Deletions cut 4 bases from V and 3 bases from J, with 11 bases between. Germline-derived CDR1 and CDR2 are MGHDK and SYGVNS. The CDR3 has 14 residues. DNA of the CDR3: TGTGCCAGCAGTGGGATGGGGGGAACAGATACGCAGTATTTT. Its translation: CASSGMGGTDTQYF.

Only a few counts were recorded for this clonotype. The chain recombines TRBV24-1 with TRBJ2-1; 10 nucleotides align to TRBD2. The CDR3 length is 17 residues. V trimming: 4 bases; J trimming: 10 bases; junction bases outside the gene matches: 15. Per the germline V gene, CDR1 is KGHDR and CDR2 is SFDVKD. DNA for the CDR3: TGTGCCACCAGTGACCCACATAGCGGGGGGCCGGCGGCGGAGCAGTTCTTC. It translates to CATSDPHSGGPAAEQFF.

This clonotype appeared a few times. The chain uses TRBV12-3 or TRBV12-4 and TRBJ2-1; the D gene is possibly TRBD2 (6 bases). The CDR3 totals 12 residues. V was cut by 8 bases and J by 5 bases, with 10 bases left in between. This CDR3 is CASRGGDNEQFF. The CDR3, as DNA: TGTGCCAGCCGAGGAGGGGACAATGAGCAGTTCTTC.